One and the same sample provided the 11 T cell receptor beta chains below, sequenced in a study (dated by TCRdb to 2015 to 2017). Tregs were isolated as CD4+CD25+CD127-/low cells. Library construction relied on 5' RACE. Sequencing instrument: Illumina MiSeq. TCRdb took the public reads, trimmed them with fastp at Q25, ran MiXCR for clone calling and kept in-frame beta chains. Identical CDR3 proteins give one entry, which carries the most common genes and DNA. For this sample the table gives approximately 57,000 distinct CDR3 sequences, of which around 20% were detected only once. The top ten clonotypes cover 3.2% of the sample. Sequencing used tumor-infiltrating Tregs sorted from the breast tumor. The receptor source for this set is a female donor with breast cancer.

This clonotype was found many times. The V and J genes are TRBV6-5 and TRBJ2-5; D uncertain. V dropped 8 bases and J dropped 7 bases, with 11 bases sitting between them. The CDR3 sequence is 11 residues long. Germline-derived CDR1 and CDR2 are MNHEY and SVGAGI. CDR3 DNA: TGTGCCAGCTTGGGAAGTGGGACCCAGTACTTC. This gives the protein CASLGSGTQYF.

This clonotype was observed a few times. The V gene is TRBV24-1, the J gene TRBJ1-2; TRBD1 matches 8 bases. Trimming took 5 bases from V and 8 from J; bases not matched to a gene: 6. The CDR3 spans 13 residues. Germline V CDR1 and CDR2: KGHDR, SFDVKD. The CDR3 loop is CATSGPGGDGYTF. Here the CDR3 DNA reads TGTGCCACCAGTGGACCAGGGGGCGACGGCTACACCTTC.

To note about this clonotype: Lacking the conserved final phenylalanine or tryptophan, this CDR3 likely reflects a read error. The CDR3 here is CARVQLPDTVTQYC. The CDR3 nucleotides read TGTGCCAGAGTCCAACTTCCCGACACAGTTACGCAGTATTGT. This chain connects TRBV5-5 to TRBJ2-3; D uncertain. Germline V gene sequence: CDR1 SGHKS, CDR2 YYEKEE (reference sequence). The CDR3 has 14 residues.

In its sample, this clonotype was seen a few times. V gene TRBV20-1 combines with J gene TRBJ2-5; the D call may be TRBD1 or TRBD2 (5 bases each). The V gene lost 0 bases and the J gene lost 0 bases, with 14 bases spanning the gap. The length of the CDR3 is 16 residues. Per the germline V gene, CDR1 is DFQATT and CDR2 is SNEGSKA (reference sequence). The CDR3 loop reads CSARDPWGRDQETQYF. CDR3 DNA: TGCAGTGCTAGAGATCCGTGGGGACGGGACCAAGAGACCCAGTACTTC.

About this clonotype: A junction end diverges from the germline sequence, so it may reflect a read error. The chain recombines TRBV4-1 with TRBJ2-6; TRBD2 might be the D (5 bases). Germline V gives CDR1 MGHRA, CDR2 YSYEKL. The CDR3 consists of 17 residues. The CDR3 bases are TGCGCCAGCAGCCAAGTGAAGTCCCGCGCGCGGGCTAACGTCCTGACTTTC. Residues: CASSQVKSRARANVLTF.

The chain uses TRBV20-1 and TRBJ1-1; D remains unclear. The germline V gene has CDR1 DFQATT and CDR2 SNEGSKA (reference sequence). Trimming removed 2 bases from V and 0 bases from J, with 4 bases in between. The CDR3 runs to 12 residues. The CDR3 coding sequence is TGCAGTGCTAGAAGGGTGAACACTGAAGCTTTCTTT. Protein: CSARRVNTEAFF.

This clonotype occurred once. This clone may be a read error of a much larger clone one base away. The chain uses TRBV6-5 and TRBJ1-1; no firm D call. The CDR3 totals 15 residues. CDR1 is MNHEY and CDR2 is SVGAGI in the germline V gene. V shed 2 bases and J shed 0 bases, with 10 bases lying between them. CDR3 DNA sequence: TGTGCCAGCAGTTACCTTCCAGGAGTGAACACTGAAGCTTTCTTT. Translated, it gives CASSYLPGVNTEAFF.

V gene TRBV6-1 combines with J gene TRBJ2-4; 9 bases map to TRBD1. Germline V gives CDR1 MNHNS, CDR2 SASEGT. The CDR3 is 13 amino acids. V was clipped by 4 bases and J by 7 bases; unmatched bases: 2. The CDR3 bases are TGTGCCAGCAGTGCCGGACAGGGGAACATTCAGTACTTC. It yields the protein CASSAGQGNIQYF.

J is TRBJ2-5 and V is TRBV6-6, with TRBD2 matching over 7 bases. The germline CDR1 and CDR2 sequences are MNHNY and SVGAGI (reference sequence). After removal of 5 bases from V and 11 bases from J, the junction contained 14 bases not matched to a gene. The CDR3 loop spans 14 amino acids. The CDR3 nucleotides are TGTGCCAGCAGTGGAAGGACTAGTGTAAATGAGCAGTACTTC. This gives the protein CASSGRTSVNEQYF.

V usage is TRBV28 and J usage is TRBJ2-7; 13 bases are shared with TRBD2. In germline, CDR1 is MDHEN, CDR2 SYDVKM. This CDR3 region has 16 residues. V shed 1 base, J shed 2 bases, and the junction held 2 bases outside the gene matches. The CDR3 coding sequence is TGTGCCAGCAGTTTATCTGGGACTAGCGGGACCTACGAGCAGTACTTC. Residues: CASSLSGTSGTYEQYF.

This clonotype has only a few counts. CDR3 nucleotides: TGTGCCAGCAGCGTTTCAACAGGGGATCAGCCCCAGCATTTT. It translates to CASSVSTGDQPQHF. V and J are TRBV9 and TRBJ1-5, with 7 bases fitting TRBD1. Trimming cost V 2 bases and J 5 bases; bases outside gene matches: 4. CDR1 is SGDLS, CDR2 YYNGEE, per germline. This CDR3 spans 14 amino acids.